A selection of T cell receptor beta chains follows, all from one sample in a study of blood T cell repertoires in COVID-19. Some clones are missing from TCRdb's copy, which holds only in-frame ones; the method was immunoSEQ multiplex PCR. The table includes about 89,000 clones, roughly 74% detected once. Material for sequencing was peripheral blood. All receptors come from a man between 65 and 79 years old with COVID-19, enrolled during active disease. The conserved cysteine and the conserved F or W are not part of the CDR3 here. Fields, in order: V gene, CDR3 protein.

>TRBV19
ASSIAATNEKLF
>TRBV7-2
ASSSDISGANVLT
>TRBV15
ATSRDNQALSSYNEQF
>TRBV23-1
ASLPEGKKDSLLGLSYEQY
>TRBV5-1
ASSFSGTGRTDTQY
>TRBV28
ASSLTLYEQY
>TRBV7-6
ASTLMGPLAGPANEQF
>TRBV4-1
ASSQGVDRNQPQH
>TRBV5-1
ASSDGGTGVTEAF
>TRBV28
ASSPPGLGTEAF
>TRBV7-9
ASIVAGQGARGYT
>TRBV19
ASSTGTGREAKNIQY
>TRBV3-1/TRBV3-2
ASSQDPPQGRGSPLH
>TRBV7-9
ASSTWGSAGNIQY
>TRBV6-6
ASSARGQETQY
>TRBV2
ASTPQRVYNEQF
>TRBV11-2
ASSLGTGTETQY
>TRBV27
ASSPRDSNQPQH
>TRBV28
ASSFGQGVTEAF
>TRBV28
ASSLWTGLNTGELF
>TRBV28
ASSWGGKADTQY
>TRBV7-2
ASSFGQQETQY
>TRBV2
ASSAPDRNYEQY
>TRBV5-1
ASSLTGETEAF
>TRBV25-1
ASSEWTSGVYEQY
>TRBV9
ASSPGGSGGNTIY
>TRBV6-5
ASSLGQLNQPQH
>TRBV6-1
ASSESLAGPYEQY
>TRBV7-9
ASSPFGGETDDEQF
>TRBV15
ATSRSGQGWGGTEAF
>TRBV27
ASSLSYPDRGSDSPLH
>TRBV28
ASGSYANNSPLH
>TRBV18
ASLGRRADLAGYT
>TRBV7-2
ASSPPGQWNEQF
>TRBV2
ASRAGADTQY
>TRBV11-2
ASSFDRNYGYT
>TRBV5-1
ASSFQGRDGYT
>TRBV3-1/TRBV3-2
ASSPPVGGADEAF
>TRBV18
ASLGTGTVSGNTIY
>TRBV19
ASSAVTGIGGTEAF
>TRBV9
ASSAQGLTGNTIY
>TRBV6-1
ASSEVPGVHEQY
>TRBV3-1/TRBV3-2
ASSLAGGSYNSPLH
>TRBV7-9
ASSPRGSSGNTIY
>TRBV6-6
ASDKTGGTVYGYT
>TRBV27
ASRRGQGNGYT
>TRBV6-4
ASSVDGTGGGAF
>TRBV5-1
ASSLGQRHREETQY
>TRBV11-3
ASGQGDTDTQY
>TRBV5-1
ASSLQGVFGNTIY
>TRBV5-6
ASSSRAGGGTGELF